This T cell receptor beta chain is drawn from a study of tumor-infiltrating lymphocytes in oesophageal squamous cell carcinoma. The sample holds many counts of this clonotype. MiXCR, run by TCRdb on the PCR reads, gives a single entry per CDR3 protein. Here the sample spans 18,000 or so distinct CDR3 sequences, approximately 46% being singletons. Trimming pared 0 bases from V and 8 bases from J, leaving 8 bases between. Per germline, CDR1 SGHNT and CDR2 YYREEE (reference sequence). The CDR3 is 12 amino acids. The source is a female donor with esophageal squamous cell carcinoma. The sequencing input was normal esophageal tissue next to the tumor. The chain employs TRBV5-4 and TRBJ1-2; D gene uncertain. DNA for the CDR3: TGTGCCAGCAGCTTGGATCGGAAAGGCTACACCTTC. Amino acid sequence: CASSLDRKGYTF.